These T cell receptor beta chains were read from a single sample in a study of T cells in Graves' hyperthyroidism and ophthalmopathy. MiXCR was run by TCRdb on the multiplex PCR reads, yielding one entry per CDR3 protein. This table holds roughly 180,000 distinct CDR3 sequences, 8% to 9.5% found once. Source material: blood. Receptor source: a woman aged 18-29 years with Graves' hyperthyroidism that later progressed to Graves' ophthalmopathy. Each CDR3 is given with its conserved first and last residue. Each record gives: D gene, V gene, CDR3 protein. D genes are given only for firm matches.

d_gene: NA; v_gene: TRBV5-4; CDR3aa: CASSEPQSPGHSTDTQYF
d_gene: NA; v_gene: TRBV11-2; CDR3aa: CASSLGTHNPYEQYF
d_gene: TRBD2; v_gene: TRBV6-6; CDR3aa: CASSYRAGGLDTQYF
d_gene: NA; v_gene: TRBV10-3; CDR3aa: CAISEGPPGLNTEAFF
d_gene: NA; v_gene: TRBV9; CDR3aa: CASSVSDSYEQYF
d_gene: NA; v_gene: TRBV27; CDR3aa: CASSLWGKLTTEAFF
d_gene: NA; v_gene: TRBV4-1; CDR3aa: CASSQEGGLLNTEAFF
d_gene: NA; v_gene: TRBV3-1; CDR3aa: CASSQGLSDTGELFF
d_gene: TRBD1; v_gene: TRBV7-3; CDR3aa: CASSGGTGVNEQFF
d_gene: NA; v_gene: TRBV20-1; CDR3aa: CSASYGQNQPQHF
d_gene: NA; v_gene: TRBV28; CDR3aa: CASNLVSGNTIYF
d_gene: TRBD2; v_gene: TRBV20-1; CDR3aa: CSAPINDGTSGDNEQFF
d_gene: NA; v_gene: TRBV5-5; CDR3aa: CASSLPPFWYEQYF
d_gene: NA; v_gene: TRBV20-1; CDR3aa: CSARVSPLGYTF
d_gene: TRBD1; v_gene: TRBV6-1; CDR3aa: CASRATGRSYNEQFF
d_gene: NA; v_gene: TRBV5-1; CDR3aa: CASSFSGANTGELFF
d_gene: NA; v_gene: TRBV15; CDR3aa: CAKSGRDQPQHF
d_gene: TRBD1; v_gene: TRBV7-9; CDR3aa: CASSEGQGSSYNSPLHF
d_gene: NA; v_gene: TRBV4-1; CDR3aa: CASSQGENTGELLF
d_gene: TRBD1; v_gene: TRBV11-3; CDR3aa: CASSSRDRGNNEQFF
d_gene: TRBD2; v_gene: TRBV6-2/TRBV6-3; CDR3aa: CASSLNSGGYEQYF
d_gene: TRBD1; v_gene: TRBV25-1; CDR3aa: CASGGRGHVNEQFF
d_gene: TRBD1; v_gene: TRBV29-1; CDR3aa: CSATTGVRNSPLHF
d_gene: NA; v_gene: TRBV9; CDR3aa: CASSHTYGYTF
d_gene: TRBD1; v_gene: TRBV19; CDR3aa: CASSITGQGDLKLFF
d_gene: TRBD2; v_gene: TRBV7-2; CDR3aa: CASSLLTIGRFYNEQFF
d_gene: NA; v_gene: TRBV6-6; CDR3aa: CASSYFSPGAVGANVLTF
d_gene: NA; v_gene: TRBV19; CDR3aa: CASSLMLGGGNTIYF
d_gene: NA; v_gene: TRBV18; CDR3aa: CATGESREEKLFF
d_gene: NA; v_gene: TRBV27; CDR3aa: CASSSARQDISPLHF
d_gene: TRBD1; v_gene: TRBV4-1; CDR3aa: CASSQPNRGPNSPLHF
d_gene: NA; v_gene: TRBV9; CDR3aa: CASRGPGARDTGELFF
d_gene: NA; v_gene: TRBV29-1; CDR3aa: CSVDGVRGFQETQYF
d_gene: NA; v_gene: TRBV7-2; CDR3aa: CASSARRGLSYNEQFF
d_gene: TRBD1; v_gene: TRBV5-6; CDR3aa: CASSLPQGKNNEQFF
d_gene: NA; v_gene: TRBV12-3/TRBV12-4; CDR3aa: CASTLRNRDNSPLHF
d_gene: NA; v_gene: TRBV12-3/TRBV12-4; CDR3aa: CANSLMGAWNTEAFF
d_gene: NA; v_gene: TRBV3-1; CDR3aa: CASSHEGGNEQFF
d_gene: NA; v_gene: TRBV10-3; CDR3aa: CAISDSISYEQYF
d_gene: TRBD2; v_gene: TRBV13; CDR3aa: CASSSGLAGGSGEQYF
d_gene: NA; v_gene: TRBV20-1; CDR3aa: CSAREPGLNTEAFF
d_gene: NA; v_gene: TRBV6-1; CDR3aa: CASSWVGPVTGELFF
d_gene: NA; v_gene: TRBV12-3/TRBV12-4; CDR3aa: CASSLAENTEAFF
d_gene: NA; v_gene: TRBV12-3/TRBV12-4; CDR3aa: CASSSSTGAVQETQYF
d_gene: TRBD1; v_gene: TRBV3-1; CDR3aa: CASSQADRGHSYEQYF
d_gene: NA; v_gene: TRBV20-1; CDR3aa: CSARDPGASTEAFF
d_gene: NA; v_gene: TRBV7-6; CDR3aa: CASSLAGGGEKLFF
d_gene: TRBD2; v_gene: TRBV6-1; CDR3aa: CASTASGGDTRYF
d_gene: NA; v_gene: TRBV30; CDR3aa: CAWAGLNYEQYF
d_gene: NA; v_gene: TRBV7-9; CDR3aa: CASSVKRGPIPYEQYF
d_gene: TRBD2; v_gene: TRBV20-1; CDR3aa: CSAPVGWRGEETQYF
d_gene: NA; v_gene: TRBV5-1; CDR3aa: CASSLRESGANVLTF
d_gene: NA; v_gene: TRBV7-9; CDR3aa: CASSTLTSRENYEQYF
d_gene: NA; v_gene: TRBV2; CDR3aa: CANTRQGGSLVQYF
d_gene: NA; v_gene: TRBV3-1; CDR3aa: CASSQGEGGELFF